These 21 T cell receptor beta chains were all obtained from the same sample, sequenced in a study of T cell responses to AZD1222 COVID-19 vaccine. This table comes from immunoSEQ multiplex PCR, and its TCRdb copy is limited to in-frame clones, with some not included. The table lists approximately 90,000 clones, 80% to 90% of them singletons, with roughly 7.9% in the top ten. This specimen was peripheral blood, taken on day 0 of AZD1222 vaccination. All receptors derive from an adult in good health.

The rearrangement links TRBV20-1 to TRBJ2-1; 7 bases are a match to TRBD2. The CDR3 spans 14 residues. Unmatched junction bases numbered 10, after V lost 3 bases and J lost 8 bases. The V gene's germline CDR1 is DFQATT and CDR2 SNEGSKA (reference sequence). CDR3 sequence (DNA): TGCAGTGCTAGTCTCGGCGGGAGAAATTATGAGCAGTTCTTC. This codes for CSASLGGRNYEQFF.

This clone has only a few counts. The chain combines TRBV14 with TRBJ1-2, with 11 bases fitting TRBD1. Losses at the gene ends were 4 bases for V and 6 bases for J; bases not matched to a gene: 4. Looked up from germline, CDR1 is SGHDN and CDR2 is FVKESK. This CDR3 contains 14 residues. In DNA, the CDR3 is TGTGCCAGCAGCCTACGGACAGGGGGCCATGGCTACACCTTC. Residues: CASSLRTGGHGYTF. Full variable domain (outside the CDR3, taken from reference TRBV14 and TRBJ1-2): EAGVTQFPSHSVIEKGQTVTLRCDPISGHDNLYWYRRVMGKEIKFLLHFVKESKQDESGMPNNRFLAERTGGTYSTLKVQPAELEDSGVYFCASSLRTGGHGYTFGSGTRLTVV.

This chain's CDR3 is CASRISGHENTEAFF. In nucleotides, the CDR3 is TGTGCCAGTAGAATCTCGGGACACGAGAACACTGAAGCTTTCTTT. V is TRBV19 and J is TRBJ1-1, with TRBD1 as a possible D gene (6 bases). The germline CDR1 and CDR2 sequences are LNHDA and SQIVND (reference sequence). There are 15 residues in the CDR3. V was pared by 6 bases and J by 1 base, with 15 bases between.

The CDR3 region has the DNA TGCGCCAGCAGCGTTGCCTACAGGGGAACCGGGGAGCTGTTTTTT. This encodes CASSVAYRGTGELFF. The V and J genes are TRBV5-1 and TRBJ2-2; 7 nucleotides line up with TRBD1. The CDR3 runs 15 residues. Trimming took 4 bases from V and 5 from J; bases not matched to a gene: 8. The germline V gene has CDR1 SGHRS and CDR2 YFSETQ.

This chain joins TRBV30 and TRBJ1-1; D unresolved. Trimming pared 4 bases from V and 5 bases from J, leaving 17 bases between. The CDR3 is 14 residues long. Looked up from germline, CDR1 is GTSNPN and CDR2 is SVGIG (reference sequence). The CDR3 nucleotides are TGTGCCTGGATCCCCGGCACAGCGGGGACTGAAGCTTTCTTT. Its translation: CAWIPGTAGTEAFF.

This chain joins TRBV7-8 and TRBJ1-1; weak D call: TRBD1 (6 bases). The V gene's germline CDR1 is SGHVS and CDR2 FQNEAQ. Trimming pared 5 bases from V and 14 bases from J, leaving 15 bases between. This CDR3 has 11 amino acids. CDR3 in amino acids: CASSPGGHLFF. In nucleotides, the CDR3 is TGTGCCAGCAGCCCGGGGGGGCATTTATTCTTT.

This clone was observed a few times. CDR3 in DNA: TGTGCCAGCAGCCGAGGGAGATATAGCAATCAGCCCCAGCATTTT. Translated: CASSRGRYSNQPQHF. The chain is built from TRBV5-6 and TRBJ1-5; D unresolved. The CDR3 runs 15 residues. With 4 bases removed from V and 0 bases from J, the gap between germline ends came to 11 bases. CDR1 and CDR2 from the germline V gene are SGHDT and YYEEEE.

The chain links TRBV4-3 to TRBJ2-7; TRBD1 matches 8 bases. The J segment lost 5 bases and the V segment lost 2 bases, leaving 14 bases of the junction unmatched. This CDR3 contains 17 residues. Germline lookup yields CDR1 LGHNA and CDR2 YSLEER. In DNA, the CDR3 is TGCGCCAGCAGCCAACAACCCCTCGGGACAGGAGGGAACGAGCAGTACTTC. Its protein is CASSQQPLGTGGNEQYF.

The V and J genes are TRBV5-1 and TRBJ1-1, with TRBD1 as a possible D gene (5 bases). The ends were cut back, 4 bases at V and 1 base at J, with 17 bases in the middle. This CDR3 has 16 amino acids. From germline, CDR1 is SGHRS and CDR2 YFSETQ. CDR3 loop: CASSRLGVGTNTEAFF. The CDR3 coding sequence is TGCGCCAGCAGCCGGCTGGGGGTAGGGACGAACACTGAAGCTTTCTTT.

The CDR3 here is CASSLADSYNEQFF. CDR3 bases: TGTGCCAGCAGCTTGGCAGACTCCTACAATGAGCAGTTCTTC. The chain has TRBV11-1 and TRBJ2-1, with no clear D. Trimming left V 3 bases short and J 0 bases short, with 6 bases between. The CDR3 consists of 14 residues. CDR1 and CDR2 (germline): SGHAT, FQDESV (reference sequence).

V usage is TRBV4-3 and J usage is TRBJ1-4; TRBD1 matches 7 bases. V was clipped by 0 bases and J by 4 bases; unmatched bases: 11. Germline CDR1 and CDR2: LGHNA and YSLEER. The CDR3 runs 18 residues. In nucleotides, the CDR3 is TGCGCCAGCAGCCAAGATTGGGCAGGGGGGTGGCTTAATGAAAAACTGTTTTTT. Encoded protein: CASSQDWAGGWLNEKLFF.

The chain links TRBV4-1 to TRBJ2-7; D is ambiguous. Trimming shortened V by 6 bases and J by 3 bases, and 12 bases separated the two germline ends. CDR3 length equals 13 residues. Germline-derived CDR1 and CDR2 are MGHRA and YSYEKL. DNA of the CDR3: TGCGCCAGCAGTAAGGACCCGATCTACGAGCAGTACTTC. Translation: CASSKDPIYEQYF.

The chain links TRBV7-2 to TRBJ2-3, with D perhaps TRBD2 (6 bases). CDR1 is SGHTA, CDR2 FQGNSA, per germline. Trimming removed 1 base at V and 0 bases at J, with 14 bases between. The CDR3 covers 17 residues. The CDR3 bases are TGTGCCAGCAGCTTAGTACGCGGGATTTCTAGCACAGATACGCAGTATTTT. Translation: CASSLVRGISSTDTQYF.

The gene calls are TRBV2 and TRBJ2-1; 14 nucleotides match TRBD2. The V segment lost 5 bases and the J segment 9 bases; nucleotides outside the gene matches: 3. From germline, CDR1 is SNHLY and CDR2 FYNNEI. This CDR3 comprises 14 residues. For the CDR3, the DNA is TGTGCCAGCAGTACGGGACTAGCGGGAGTTGAGCAGTTCTTC. It yields the protein CASSTGLAGVEQFF.

V is TRBV28 and J is TRBJ1-2; D gene uncertain. The CDR3 is 14 residues long. Germline CDR1 MDHEN, CDR2 SYDVKM. Trimming took off 5 bases at V and 6 bases at J, with 16 bases between the two ends. The CDR3 protein is CASSVGTYRDGYTF. CDR3 nucleotide sequence: TGTGCCAGCAGTGTAGGAACCTACAGAGATGGCTACACCTTC.

This chain uses TRBV5-1 with TRBJ1-1; no clear D gene. CDR1 is SGHRS and CDR2 is YFSETQ in the germline V gene. This CDR3 contains 13 residues. Trimming took 1 base from V and 0 from J, leaving 4 bases between them. CDR3 residues: CASSLRLNTEAFF. In DNA form, the CDR3 reads TGCGCCAGCAGCTTGCGGTTGAACACTGAAGCTTTCTTT.

CDR3 sequence: CASRPQRGWGYEQYF. CDR3 sequence (DNA): TGTGCCAGCAGACCCCAGCGGGGTTGGGGCTACGAGCAGTACTTC. The chain combines TRBV2 with TRBJ2-7; 7 bases map to TRBD2. After removal of 6 bases from V and 3 bases from J, the junction contained 11 bases not matched to a gene. Germline values: CDR1 SNHLY, CDR2 FYNNEI. The CDR3 loop spans 15 amino acids.

The V gene is TRBV29-1, the J gene TRBJ2-7; 11 bases match TRBD2. The CDR3 runs to 14 residues. Germline CDR1 and CDR2: SQVTM and ANQGSEA. Germline trimming cut 2 bases from V and 0 bases from J; bases unmatched to any gene: 0. The CDR3 DNA sequence: TGCAGCGTTGAAACTAGCGGGAGCTCCTACGAGCAGTACTTC. Translation: CSVETSGSSYEQYF.

The rearrangement joins TRBV27 to TRBJ2-6; D may be TRBD1 or TRBD2 (5 bases each). The length of the CDR3 is 14 residues. Trimming removed 8 bases from V and 1 base from J, with 9 bases in between. Looked up from germline, CDR1 is MNHEY and CDR2 is SMNVEV (reference sequence). The chain's CDR3 is CASWGLSGANVLTF. CDR3 bases: TGTGCCAGCTGGGGGTTATCTGGGGCCAACGTCCTGACTTTC.

By sample fraction, this clone is large. The chain carries TRBV18 and TRBJ1-6; D ambiguous. Per germline, CDR1 KGHSH and CDR2 LQKENI. Trimming stripped 4 bases from V and 5 bases from J, with 6 bases between. The CDR3 has 13 amino acids. The chain's CDR3 is CASSLIDNSPLHF. The CDR3 DNA sequence: TGTGCCAGCTCACTAATCGATAATTCACCCCTCCACTTT.

V is TRBV9 and J is TRBJ1-2, with 7 bases matching TRBD1. The ends lost 3 bases at V and 2 bases at J; junction bases unmatched: 13. Germline loops: CDR1 SGDLS, CDR2 YYNGEE. The CDR3 has 17 residues. CDR3 sequence reads: CASSGGTVNRVNYGYTF. CDR3 DNA: TGTGCCAGCAGCGGCGGGACAGTAAATAGAGTAAACTATGGCTACACCTTC.